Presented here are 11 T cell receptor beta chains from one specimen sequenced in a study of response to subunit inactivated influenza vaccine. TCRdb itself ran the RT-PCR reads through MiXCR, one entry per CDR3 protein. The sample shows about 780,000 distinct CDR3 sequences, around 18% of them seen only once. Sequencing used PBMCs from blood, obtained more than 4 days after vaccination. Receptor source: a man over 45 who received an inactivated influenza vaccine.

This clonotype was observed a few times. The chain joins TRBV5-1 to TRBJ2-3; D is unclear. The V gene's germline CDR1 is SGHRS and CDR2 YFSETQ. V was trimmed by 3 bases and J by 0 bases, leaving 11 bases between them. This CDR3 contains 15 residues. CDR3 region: CASSWFLFSTDTQYF. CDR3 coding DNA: TGCGCCAGCAGCTGGTTTTTGTTTAGCACAGATACGCAGTATTTT.

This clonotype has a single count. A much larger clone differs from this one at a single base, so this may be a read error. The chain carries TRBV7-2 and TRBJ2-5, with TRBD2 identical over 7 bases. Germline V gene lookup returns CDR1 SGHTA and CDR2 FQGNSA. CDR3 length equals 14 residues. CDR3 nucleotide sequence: TGTGCCAGAAGCTTAGTTGGGCGGGGGGAGACCCAGTACTTC. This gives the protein CARSLVGRGETQYF.

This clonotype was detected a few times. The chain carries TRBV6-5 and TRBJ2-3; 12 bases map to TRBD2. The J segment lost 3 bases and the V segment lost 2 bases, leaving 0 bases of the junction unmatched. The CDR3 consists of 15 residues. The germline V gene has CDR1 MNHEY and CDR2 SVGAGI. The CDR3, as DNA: TGTGCCAGCAGTTACCTAGCGGGAGGGACAGATACGCAGTATTTT. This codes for CASSYLAGGTDTQYF.

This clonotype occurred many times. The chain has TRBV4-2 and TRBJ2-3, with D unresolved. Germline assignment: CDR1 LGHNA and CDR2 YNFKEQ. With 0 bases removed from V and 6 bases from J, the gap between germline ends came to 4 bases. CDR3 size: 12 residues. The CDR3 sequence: CASSQDLDTQYF. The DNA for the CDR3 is TGTGCCAGCAGCCAAGATTTGGATACGCAGTATTTT.

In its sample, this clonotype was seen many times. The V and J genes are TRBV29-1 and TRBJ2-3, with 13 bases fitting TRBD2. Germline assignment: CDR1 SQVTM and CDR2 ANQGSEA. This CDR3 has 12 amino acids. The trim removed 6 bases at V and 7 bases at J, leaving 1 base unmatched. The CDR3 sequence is CSVGLAGNTQYF. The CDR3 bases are TGCAGCGTGGGACTAGCGGGGAATACGCAGTATTTT.

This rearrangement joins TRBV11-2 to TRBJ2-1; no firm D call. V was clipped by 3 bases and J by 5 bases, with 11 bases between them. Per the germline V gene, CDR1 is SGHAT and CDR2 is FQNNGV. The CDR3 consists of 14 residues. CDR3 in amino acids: CASSFGPTNNEQFF. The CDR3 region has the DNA TGTGCCAGCAGCTTCGGACCTACTAACAATGAGCAGTTCTTC.

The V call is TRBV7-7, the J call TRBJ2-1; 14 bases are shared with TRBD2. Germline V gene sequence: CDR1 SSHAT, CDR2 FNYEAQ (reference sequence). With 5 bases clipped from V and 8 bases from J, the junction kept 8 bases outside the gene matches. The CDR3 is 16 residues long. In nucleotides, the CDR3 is TGTGCCAGCAGCCTTGGGACTAGCGGGAGTGGGGATGAGCAGTTCTTC. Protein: CASSLGTSGSGDEQFF.

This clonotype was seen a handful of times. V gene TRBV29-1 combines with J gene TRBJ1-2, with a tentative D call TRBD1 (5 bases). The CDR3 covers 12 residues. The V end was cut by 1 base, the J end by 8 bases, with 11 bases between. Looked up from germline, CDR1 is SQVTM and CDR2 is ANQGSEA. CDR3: CSVEGARGGYTF. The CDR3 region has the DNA TGCAGCGTTGAAGGGGCCCGGGGGGGCTACACCTTC.

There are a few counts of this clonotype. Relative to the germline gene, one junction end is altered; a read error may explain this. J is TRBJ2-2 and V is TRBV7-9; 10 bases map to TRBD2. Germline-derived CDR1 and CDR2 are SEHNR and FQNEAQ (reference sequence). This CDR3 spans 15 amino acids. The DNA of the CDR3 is TGTGCCAGCAGCTTTACTAGCGGGAACGCCGGGGAGCTGTTTTTT. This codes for CASSFTSGNAGELFF.

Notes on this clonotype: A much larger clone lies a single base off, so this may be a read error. This CDR3 reads CASSLWGVVDTQYF. CDR3 nucleotides: TGTGCCAGCAGTTTATGGGGCGTGGTGGATACGCAGTATTTT. The J gene is TRBJ2-3, the V gene TRBV12-3 or TRBV12-4; perhaps TRBD1 as D (5 bases). The CDR3 is 14 amino acids. V gave up 2 bases and J gave up 6 bases, with 12 bases separating them.

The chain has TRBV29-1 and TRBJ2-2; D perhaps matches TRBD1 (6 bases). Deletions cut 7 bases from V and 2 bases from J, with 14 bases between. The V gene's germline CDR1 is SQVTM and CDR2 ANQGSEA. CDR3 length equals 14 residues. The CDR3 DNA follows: TGCAGCGCCGAGGAACAGGGAAACACCGGGGAGCTGTTTTTT. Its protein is CSAEEQGNTGELFF.